Presented here are 23 T cell receptor beta chains from one specimen sequenced in a study of patients and donors after allogeneic stem cell transplantation. MiXCR, run by TCRdb on the RT-PCR reads, gives a single entry per CDR3 protein. The sample lists roughly 230,000 distinct CDR3 sequences; 13% to 15% were seen once. The sequenced sample consisted of blood, either unsorted or a sorted T cell fraction (not recorded which). These receptors were taken from a human donor who was either an allogeneic HSCT recipient or a stem cell or donor lymphocyte infusion donor (not recorded which). It is not recorded whose cells these are; they may come from a transplant donor.

The chain joins TRBV20-1 to TRBJ2-1; 8 nucleotides align to TRBD2. The CDR3 covers 12 residues. Germline V CDR1 and CDR2: DFQATT, SNEGSKA (reference sequence). The CDR3 protein is CRAGTRTIEQFF. CDR3 coding DNA: TGCAGGGCCGGGACTAGGACCATTGAGCAGTTCTTC.

This clonotype turned up a few times. This sequence joins TRBV6-4 and TRBJ2-1; 10 bases agree with TRBD2. V dropped 0 bases and J dropped 4; count of bases not matched to a gene: 6. Germline V gene data show CDR1 as MRHNA and CDR2 as SNTAGT. This CDR3 region has 17 residues. The CDR3 coding sequence is TGTGCCAGCAGTGACTCCCAACTAGCGGGGAGATACAATGAGCAGTTCTTC. As protein: CASSDSQLAGRYNEQFF.

This clonotype has ten or more counts. This chain joins TRBV5-1 and TRBJ2-3; TRBD2 matches 9 bases. With V trimmed by 3 bases and J by 6 bases, 14 bases remained unmatched. Germline assignment: CDR1 SGHRS and CDR2 YFSETQ. The CDR3 is 17 residues long. CDR3 nucleotide sequence: TGCGCCAGCAGCTCCGGGCAGGGTAGCGGGAGTAGGGATACGCAGTATTTT. This translates into CASSSGQGSGSRDTQYF.

The chain has TRBV20-1 and TRBJ2-2; TRBD2 matches at 15 bases. V lost 3 bases, J lost 4 bases, and 6 bases stayed unmatched. From germline, CDR1 is DFQATT and CDR2 SNEGSKA (reference sequence). CDR3 length: 17 residues. The CDR3 sequence: CSARGTSGGLGTGELFF. The DNA of the CDR3 is TGCAGTGCTAGGGGGACTAGCGGGGGGTTGGGCACCGGGGAGCTGTTTTTT.

This clonotype came up a few times. The chain is built from TRBV6-2 or TRBV6-3 and TRBJ1-5; D unresolved. In germline, CDR1 is MNHEY, CDR2 SVGEGT. This CDR3 has 14 amino acids. V lost 3 bases, J lost 4 bases, and 10 bases lay in between. The CDR3 spells CASSYWQPNQPQHF. As DNA, the CDR3 is TGTGCCAGCAGTTATTGGCAGCCTAATCAGCCCCAGCATTTT.

This clonotype was found many times. The chain carries TRBV10-3 and TRBJ1-2; 7 bases map to TRBD1. Germline loops: CDR1 ENHRY, CDR2 SYGVKD. Trimming took 4 bases from V and 6 from J; bases not matched to a gene: 2. The CDR3 is 12 amino acids. The CDR3, as DNA: TGTGCCATCAGTGTCACAGGGGATGGCTACACCTTC. This gives the protein CAISVTGDGYTF.

In this sample, this clonotype turned up many times. The CDR3 spells CASSLEGAWDTEAFF. CDR3 nucleotides: TGCGCCAGCAGCTTGGAGGGGGCGTGGGACACTGAAGCTTTCTTT. The genes are TRBV5-1 and TRBJ1-1, with TRBD1 identical over 7 bases. V lost 0 bases and J lost 3; bases outside the gene matches: 5. Germline V gene data show CDR1 as SGHRS and CDR2 as YFSETQ. The CDR3 covers 15 residues.

The V and J genes are TRBV20-1 and TRBJ2-3; 9 bases fit TRBD2. The CDR3 covers 18 residues. After removal of 5 bases from V and 1 base from J, the junction contained 16 bases not matched to a gene. CDR1 and CDR2 from the germline V gene are DFQATT and SNEGSKA (reference sequence). This CDR3 is CSAGASGVRAPGTDTQYF. The CDR3 DNA follows: TGCAGTGCTGGAGCTAGCGGGGTACGAGCACCGGGCACAGATACGCAGTATTTT.

The chain is built from TRBV19 and TRBJ1-1; 9 bases fit TRBD1. V trimming: 3 bases; J trimming: 4 bases; junction bases outside the gene matches: 3. Germline CDR1 and CDR2: LNHDA and SQIVND (reference sequence). There are 14 residues in the CDR3. The CDR3, as DNA: TGTGCCAGTAGTATTGGGACAGGGCGCACTGAAGCTTTCTTT. It yields the protein CASSIGTGRTEAFF.

This clonotype appeared many times. This chain uses TRBV6-1 with TRBJ2-2, with D unclear. There are 14 residues in the CDR3. Germline V CDR1 and CDR2: MNHNS, SASEGT. The germline V and J ends were trimmed by 2 bases and 0 bases, with 4 bases remaining between them. CDR3 nucleotide sequence: TGTGCCAGCAGTGAAAGTCCGAACACCGGGGAGCTGTTTTTT. It yields the protein CASSESPNTGELFF.

The chain uses TRBV20-1 and TRBJ2-3; TRBD1 might be the D (6 bases). V was shortened by 5 bases and J by 1 base, with 13 bases between the two germline ends. Germline V gene data show CDR1 as DFQATT and CDR2 as SNEGSKA (reference sequence). The CDR3 totals 14 residues. CDR3 coding DNA: TGCAGTGCTGCACAGGGTGTCGGCACAGATACGCAGTATTTT. Encoded protein: CSAAQGVGTDTQYF.

This clonotype showed up many times. V and J are TRBV20-1 and TRBJ2-7; tentatively, D is TRBD1 or TRBD2 (5 bases each). V lost 6 bases and J 4 bases, leaving 10 bases between the germline ends. This CDR3 region has 11 residues. Germline V gene data show CDR1 as DFQATT and CDR2 as SNEGSKA (reference sequence). CDR3 amino acids: CSARGGYEQYF. For the CDR3, the DNA is TGCAGTGCCCGGGGCGGATACGAGCAGTACTTC.

At least ten counts were recorded for this clonotype. V and J are TRBV7-3 and TRBJ2-1; D is unclear. The CDR3 is made up of 15 amino acids. Per the germline V gene, CDR1 is SGHTA and CDR2 is FQGTGA. Trimming removed 2 bases at V and 5 bases at J, with 13 bases between. In DNA, the CDR3 is TGTGCCAGCAGCTTAGAATCTAGTTCCCACAATGAGCAGTTCTTC. Amino acids: CASSLESSSHNEQFF.

This chain connects TRBV11-1 to TRBJ2-1; 7 bases fit TRBD2. CDR1 is SGHAT, CDR2 FQDESV, per germline (reference sequence). This CDR3 spans 20 amino acids. V was pared by 3 bases and J by 0 bases, with 17 bases of the junction left unmatched. In DNA, the CDR3 is TGTGCCAGCAGCTTTACTTCCCCCACTAGCGTCCAATTCTCCTACAATGAGCAGTTCTTC. This gives the protein CASSFTSPTSVQFSYNEQFF.

This chain joins TRBV19 and TRBJ2-7, with a possible D match to TRBD1 (6 bases). The V and J ends lost 0 bases and 0 bases respectively, with 12 bases between them. This CDR3 is 16 amino acids long. Germline lookup yields CDR1 LNHDA and CDR2 SQIVND (reference sequence). The CDR3 DNA reads TGTGCCAGTAGTATAGATGGGGGCGGTAGCTCCTACGAGCAGTACTTC. Translation: CASSIDGGGSSYEQYF.

The chain carries TRBV30 and TRBJ2-7; weak D call: TRBD1 (5 bases). V was trimmed by 2 bases and J by 7 bases, leaving 9 bases between them. In germline, CDR1 is GTSNPN, CDR2 SVGIG (reference sequence). The CDR3 has 11 residues. The CDR3 here is CAWSFREEQYF. The CDR3 region has the DNA TGTGCCTGGAGTTTCAGGGAAGAGCAGTACTTC.

This clonotype was recorded many times. This sequence joins TRBV5-1 and TRBJ1-3; possible D gene TRBD1, 5 bases. Trimming removed 3 bases at V and 0 bases at J, with 13 bases between. Germline assignment: CDR1 SGHRS and CDR2 YFSETQ. The CDR3 spans 16 residues. CDR3 coding DNA: TGCGCCAGCAGCTCCTCGGGGGGGAGCTCTGGAAACACCATATATTTT. Protein product: CASSSSGGSSGNTIYF.

The chain is built from TRBV29-1 and TRBJ1-2, with no clear D. From germline, CDR1 is SQVTM and CDR2 ANQGSEA. V lost 5 bases and J 5 bases, leaving 18 bases between the germline ends. This CDR3 has 14 amino acids. CDR3 sequence reads: CSVLPDREEYGYTF. CDR3 sequence (DNA): TGCAGCGTTTTGCCGGACCGGGAGGAATATGGCTACACCTTC.

This clonotype was detected ten times or more. CDR3 residues: CAWSVWVNTEAFF. Here the CDR3 DNA reads TGTGCCTGGAGTGTTTGGGTCAACACTGAAGCTTTCTTT. The chain has TRBV30 and TRBJ1-1, with D unresolved. Germline V gene lookup returns CDR1 GTSNPN and CDR2 SVGIG (reference sequence). V lost 0 bases, J lost 2 bases, and 7 bases lay in between. This CDR3 has 13 amino acids.

The chain's CDR3 is CAISEASSGNTIYF. CDR3 coding DNA: TGTGCCATCAGTGAAGCTAGCTCTGGAAACACCATATATTTT. This chain uses TRBV10-3 with TRBJ1-3; D is ambiguous. Germline V lookup: CDR1 ENHRY, CDR2 SYGVKD. Trimming stripped 3 bases from V and 0 bases from J, with 6 bases between. The CDR3 runs to 14 residues.

Many counts were recorded for this clonotype. The chain joins TRBV7-2 to TRBJ1-3; D unresolved. Germline CDR1 reads SGHTA; CDR2 reads FQGNSA. The CDR3 is 13 amino acids. Trimming pared 6 bases from V and 1 base from J, leaving 7 bases between. The CDR3 loop is CASSRQSGNTIYF. The CDR3 region has the DNA TGTGCCAGCAGTCGGCAATCTGGAAACACCATATATTTT.

This clonotype was seen a handful of times. The gene calls are TRBV5-6 and TRBJ1-1; D might be TRBD1 (6 bases). From germline, CDR1 is SGHDT and CDR2 YYEEEE. V was clipped by 0 bases and J by 8 bases, with 11 bases between them. The CDR3 covers 13 residues. The chain's CDR3 is CASSLASGTEAFF. CDR3 DNA sequence: TGTGCCAGCAGCTTGGCTTCCGGGACAGAAGCTTTCTTT.

Ten or more counts support this clonotype. V usage is TRBV7-9 and J usage is TRBJ2-5, with a weak D call TRBD2 (6 bases). CDR3 size: 13 residues. The germline gives CDR1 SEHNR, CDR2 FQNEAQ (reference sequence). V lost 8 bases and J lost 3, with 13 bases in between. The CDR3 DNA reads TGTGCCAGCGCGGGAAGCATTGAAGAGACCCAGTACTTC. Its translation: CASAGSIEETQYF.